Listed here are 30 T cell receptor beta chains from one sample, sequenced in a study of blood T cell repertoires in COVID-19. Sequencing was performed with immunoSEQ multiplex PCR; in TCRdb, only in-frame clones are kept and a portion is missing. The sample lists under 60,000 clones, 83% seen once, with about 5.8% in the top ten. Sequenced material: peripheral blood. The origin of the receptors is a human donor in a cohort sampled during active COVID-19.

V gene TRBV7-9 combines with J gene TRBJ2-7; 11 positions agree with TRBD2. The CDR3 sequence is 17 residues long. The V gene's germline CDR1 is SEHNR and CDR2 FQNEAQ (reference sequence). The J segment lost 7 bases and the V segment lost 4 bases, leaving 15 bases of the junction unmatched. The CDR3 is CASSSLLAGDPSEEQYF. The CDR3 DNA reads TGTGCCAGCAGCTCCCTACTAGCGGGGGACCCCTCTGAAGAGCAGTACTTC.

The chain has TRBV1 and TRBJ2-5; TRBD2, the table's D call, was not compared with the DNA. TRBV1 is recorded as a pseudogene. The CDR3 runs to 16 residues. CDR3 bases: TGCACCAGCAGCCAAGATTCCGGGGGAAGGCAAGAGACCCAGTACTTC. This encodes CTSSQDSGGRQETQYF.

This clone was detected only once. The chain uses TRBV5-1 and TRBJ1-4, with D possibly matching TRBD1 (5 bases). The CDR3 extends over 15 amino acids. Germline V gives CDR1 SGHRS, CDR2 YFSETQ. Trimming shortened V by 7 bases and J by 13 bases, and 26 bases separated the two germline ends. CDR3 protein: CASRQTLLGGERLFF. CDR3 coding DNA: TGCGCCAGCCGCCAGACGTTGTTGGGGGGAGAACGACTGTTTTTT.

This clone was observed a handful of times. The chain uses TRBV5-1 and TRBJ1-5; D might be TRBD1 (5 bases). Germline values: CDR1 SGHRS, CDR2 YFSETQ. Trimming shortened V by 4 bases and J by 0 bases, and 11 bases separated the two germline ends. CDR3 length: 15 amino acids. CDR3 in DNA: TGCGCCAGCAGCCCCACAGGTAATAGCAATCAGCCCCAGCATTTT. The encoded protein is CASSPTGNSNQPQHF.

The rearrangement joins TRBV5-1 to TRBJ1-2; a possible D gene is TRBD1 (5 bases). The CDR3 contains 15 residues. From germline, CDR1 is SGHRS and CDR2 YFSETQ. The V and J ends lost 4 bases and 0 bases respectively, with 13 bases between them. CDR3 DNA: TGCGCCAGCAGCCCCAGGGAGGGGACTAACTATGGCTACACCTTC. Protein product: CASSPREGTNYGYTF.

V gene TRBV3-1 (or the pseudogene TRBV3-2) combines with J gene TRBJ1-3; D remains ambiguous. Trimming removed 4 bases at V and 0 bases at J, with 13 bases between. The CDR3 contains 16 residues. Germline V gene data show CDR1 as LGHDT and CDR2 as YNNKEL (reference sequence). This chain's CDR3 is CASSPTGERSGNTIYF. The CDR3 region has the DNA TGTGCCAGCAGCCCGACCGGGGAGCGCTCTGGAAACACCATATATTTT.

This clone was detected only a few times. The chain is built from TRBV7-2 and TRBJ1-5, with 10 positions matching TRBD1. Germline assignment: CDR1 SGHTA and CDR2 FQGNSA. V was clipped by 5 bases and J by 5 bases; unmatched bases: 3. This CDR3 contains 14 residues. The CDR3 DNA reads as TGTGCCAGCAGCCCCGGACAGGGGGATCAGCCCCAGCATTTT. Translating gives CASSPGQGDQPQHF.

This clone was seen just once. V usage is TRBV28 and J usage is TRBJ1-6; the match to TRBD1 covers 9 bases. Germline V CDR1 and CDR2: MDHEN, SYDVKM. J lost 1 base, V lost 4 bases, and 5 bases had no gene match. CDR3 size: 17 residues. The CDR3 spells CASSSGTGRSYNSPLHF. DNA for the CDR3: TGTGCCAGCAGTTCCGGGACAGGGCGGTCCTATAATTCACCCCTCCACTTT. The full variable domain, completed using reference TRBV28 and TRBJ1-6, is DVKVTQSSRYLVKRTGEKVFLECVQDMDHENMFWYRQDPGLGLRLIYFSYDVKMKEKGDIPEGYSVSREKKERFSLILESASTNQTSMYLCASSSGTGRSYNSPLHFGNGTRLTVT.

The chain uses TRBV7-2 and TRBJ1-1, with 9 nucleotides matching TRBD1. Germline V gene lookup returns CDR1 SGHTA and CDR2 FQGNSA. Trimming cost V 3 bases and J 11 bases; bases outside gene matches: 10. This CDR3 is 14 amino acids long. CDR3 DNA sequence: TGTGCCAGCAGCTTGGGGACAGGGAGGGGTCGGGCTTTCTTT. This translates into CASSLGTGRGRAFF.

The rearrangement links TRBV2 to TRBJ1-1, with D possibly matching TRBD1 (5 bases). CDR1 SNHLY and CDR2 FYNNEI come from the germline V gene. Between the trimmed V and J ends, which lost 2 bases and 10 bases, there was a span of 14 bases. There are 13 residues in the CDR3. The CDR3, as DNA: TGTGCCAGCAGTGAATCGGCCAGGGTGGGAGCTTTCTTT. Translated: CASSESARVGAFF.

This clone is a singleton in its sample. The chain carries TRBV6-2 or TRBV6-3 and TRBJ2-1, with 8 nucleotides matching TRBD2. CDR3 length: 18 residues. Unmatched junction bases numbered 12, after V lost 0 bases and J lost 5 bases. Germline CDR1 and CDR2: MNHEY and SVGEGT. CDR3 region: CASSYSVTGTRPDNEQFF. The CDR3 nucleotides are TGTGCCAGCAGTTACTCGGTCACCGGGACTAGGCCCGACAATGAGCAGTTCTTC.

The rearrangement joins TRBV4-2 to TRBJ2-1, with D possibly TRBD2 on 5 matching bases. The CDR3 extends over 12 amino acids. Germline CDR1 is LGHNA and CDR2 is YNFKEQ. V was shortened by 0 bases and J by 13 bases, with 10 bases between the two germline ends. CDR3 protein: CASSQEEAIQFF. The CDR3 DNA sequence: TGTGCCAGCAGCCAAGAGGAGGCGATTCAGTTCTTC.

V gene TRBV28 combines with J gene TRBJ1-2; D not certain. Germline values: CDR1 MDHEN, CDR2 SYDVKM. Trimming pared 5 bases from V and 5 bases from J, leaving 6 bases between. This CDR3 is 11 amino acids long. The CDR3 sequence: CASSAGYGYTF. CDR3 in DNA: TGTGCCAGCAGTGCCGGGTATGGCTACACCTTC.

This clone was counted between two and nine times. V is TRBV2 and J is TRBJ1-2; D is possibly TRBD1 (5 bases). Germline V lookup: CDR1 SNHLY, CDR2 FYNNEI. The CDR3 spans 15 residues. Trimming took off 10 bases at V and 4 bases at J, with 22 bases between the two ends. The CDR3 loop is CATERDGRTAYGYTF. Written as DNA, the CDR3 is TGTGCCACCGAGCGGGACGGCCGGACTGCCTATGGCTACACCTTC.

The chain uses TRBV5-6 and TRBJ2-7; tentatively, D is TRBD1 (6 bases). V was shortened by 3 bases and J by 2 bases, with 12 bases between the two germline ends. This CDR3 is built from 14 residues. Germline CDR1 reads SGHDT; CDR2 reads YYEEEE. This CDR3 is CASSWGQGAYEQYF. DNA for the CDR3: TGTGCCAGCAGCTGGGGGCAGGGTGCCTACGAGCAGTACTTC.

The genes are TRBV6-2 or TRBV6-3 and TRBJ1-6, with TRBD1 matching over 7 bases. Germline CDR1 reads MNHEY; CDR2 reads SVGEGT. V was pared by 2 bases and J by 8 bases, with 0 bases of the junction left unmatched. The CDR3 is made up of 13 amino acids. Here the CDR3 reads CASSYQGDSPLHF. The CDR3 DNA reads TGTGCCAGCAGTTACCAGGGGGATTCACCCCTCCACTTT.

A single count supports this clone. The V and J genes are TRBV7-2 and TRBJ1-1; 8 bases align to TRBD1. This CDR3 comprises 16 residues. CDR1 is SGHTA and CDR2 is FQGNSA in the germline V gene. Unmatched junction bases numbered 7, after V lost 3 bases and J lost 1 base. Written as DNA, the CDR3 is TGTGCCAGCAGCTTCTTTGTGGGACAGGAGAACACTGAAGCTTTCTTT. It codes for CASSFFVGQENTEAFF.

The chain employs TRBV11-2 and TRBJ1-1, with unresolved D. This CDR3 spans 17 amino acids. The ends were cut back, 4 bases at V and 4 bases at J, with 22 bases in the middle. Germline assignment: CDR1 SGHAT and CDR2 FQNNGV. The CDR3 is CASSSRPAPTRGTEAFF. In DNA form, the CDR3 reads TGTGCCAGCAGCTCTCGGCCGGCACCCACCCGGGGCACTGAAGCTTTCTTT.

The chain combines TRBV14 with TRBJ2-5, with TRBD2 matching 14 bases. The V gene end was trimmed by 2 bases and the J gene end by 3 bases; junction bases not matched to a gene: 8. CDR3 length: 18 residues. Germline V gene lookup returns CDR1 SGHDN and CDR2 FVKESK. CDR3 amino acids: CASSQTGLAGGREETQYF. DNA for the CDR3: TGTGCCAGCAGCCAAACAGGACTAGCGGGGGGAAGAGAAGAGACCCAGTACTTC.

The rearrangement links TRBV4-3 to TRBJ1-1; TRBD1 matches 8 bases. Germline CDR1 LGHNA, CDR2 YSLEER. The length of the CDR3 is 16 residues. V gave up 1 base and J gave up 3 bases; unmatched junction bases: 7. CDR3 loop: CASSQVQGVGHTEAFF. The DNA of the CDR3 is TGCGCCAGCAGCCAAGTACAGGGGGTGGGGCACACTGAAGCTTTCTTT.

The chain is built from TRBV30 and TRBJ2-3; a possible D gene is TRBD2 (6 bases). Per germline, CDR1 GTSNPN and CDR2 SVGIG (reference sequence). The CDR3 is made up of 14 amino acids. The V end was cut by 2 bases, the J end by 3 bases, with 12 bases between. The CDR3 region has the DNA TGTGCCTGGAGTCTCAAGGCGGGAACAGATACGCAGTATTTT. As protein: CAWSLKAGTDTQYF.

V gene TRBV7-9 combines with J gene TRBJ1-1; TRBD1 matches 8 bases. The CDR3 is 15 residues long. Germline loops: CDR1 SEHNR, CDR2 FQNEAQ (reference sequence). Trimming cost V 2 bases and J 7 bases; bases outside gene matches: 9. The CDR3: CASSLSWQGASEAFF. The CDR3, as DNA: TGTGCCAGCAGCTTATCGTGGCAGGGGGCAAGTGAAGCTTTCTTT.

This chain uses TRBV7-8 with TRBJ1-6; 8 bases agree with TRBD1. The germline V gene has CDR1 SGHVS and CDR2 FQNEAQ. J gave up 8 bases and V 5 bases, and 11 bases lay outside the gene matches. This CDR3 has 16 residues. CDR3 protein: CASSQPGQGWHSPLHF. The CDR3 DNA reads as TGTGCCAGCAGCCAACCTGGACAGGGATGGCATTCACCCCTCCACTTT.

V and J are TRBV18 and TRBJ2-7; TRBD1 matches at 9 bases. The CDR3 spans 14 residues. V dropped 3 bases and J dropped 3; count of bases not matched to a gene: 3. Germline V gene sequence: CDR1 KGHSH, CDR2 LQKENI. The CDR3 is CASSPGQGLYEQYF. CDR3 nucleotides: TGTGCCAGCTCACCGGGACAGGGCCTCTACGAGCAGTACTTC.

In its sample, this clone was seen a few times. The chain uses TRBV9 and TRBJ1-4, with TRBD1 matching over 7 bases. With V trimmed by 0 bases and J by 1 base, 3 bases remained unmatched. Germline lookup yields CDR1 SGDLS and CDR2 YYNGEE. This CDR3 contains 16 residues. CDR3 region: CASSVGGGGTNEKLFF. The CDR3 DNA reads TGTGCCAGCAGCGTAGGAGGGGGCGGAACTAATGAAAAACTGTTTTTT.

This sequence joins TRBV6-6 and TRBJ1-2, with no clear D. Looked up from germline, CDR1 is MNHNY and CDR2 is SVGAGI (reference sequence). The CDR3 spans 12 residues. V was clipped by 5 bases and J by 4 bases, with 8 bases between them. This CDR3 reads CASSPASYGYTF. CDR3 sequence (DNA): TGTGCCAGCAGTCCCGCCAGCTATGGCTACACCTTC.

The V and J genes are TRBV24-1 and TRBJ1-2, with D unresolved. From germline, CDR1 is KGHDR and CDR2 SFDVKD. The CDR3 contains 14 residues. With 3 bases removed from V and 2 bases from J, the gap between germline ends came to 9 bases. The CDR3 loop reads CATSDPGRNYGYTF. The CDR3 nucleotides read TGTGCCACCAGTGATCCGGGTCGAAACTATGGCTACACCTTC.

Comments on this clone: The junction shows a germline mismatch at one end, possibly a read error. This chain joins TRBV25-1 and TRBJ2-1; 7 bases agree with TRBD2. CDR1 MGHDK and CDR2 SYGVNS come from the germline V gene. This CDR3 has 15 amino acids. The CDR3 loop reads CASSESDGGYKEQFF. The CDR3 nucleotides are TGTGCCAGCAGTGAATCGGACGGGGGGTACAAGGAGCAGTTCTTC.

The chain recombines TRBV29-1 with TRBJ2-7; 9 nucleotides match TRBD2. The CDR3 spans 15 residues. Trimming removed 0 bases from V and 3 bases from J; junction bases left unmatched: 6. Germline CDR1 is SQVTM and CDR2 is ANQGSEA. DNA of the CDR3: TGCAGCGTTGAAGATGCGGGGGGGGGCCGCTACGAGCAGTACTTC. Its protein is CSVEDAGGGRYEQYF.

The chain has TRBV6-5 and TRBJ1-5; 10 bases match TRBD1. The CDR3 is 15 amino acids. J gave up 2 bases and V 2 bases, and 0 bases lay outside the gene matches. Germline loops: CDR1 MNHEY, CDR2 SVGAGI. CDR3 coding DNA: TGTGCCAGCAGTTACGGGACAGGGGGCAATCAGCCCCAGCATTTT. Translating it yields CASSYGTGGNQPQHF.